This T cell receptor (beta chain) was profiled in a study of beta chain features in type 1 diabetes. Overall study findings and caveats: Junctions at VDJ sites from type 1 diabetes patients had fewer insertions and more deletions. Shortening that was moderate but significant affected the TCRB CDR3s of Type 1 diabetes patients in all four CD4+ subsets.

TCRB transcripts that were expressed got sequenced, as all of the isolated RNA had been reverse transcribed. Clones were sequenced by immunoSEQ multiplex PCR, and TCRdb holds only the in-frame ones, with some missing. The sample consists of 150,000 to 200,000 clones, approximately 9.1% of them appearing once. Note on this clone: The antigen remains undetermined.

Donors contributed one heparinised blood draw apiece, averaging about 116 mL. The material sequenced was central memory CD4+ T cells from blood. The clonotype originates from a woman aged 18-29 years in good health.

CDR3 sequence: CASSPALAGNNEQFF. CDR3 coding DNA: TGTGCCAGCAGCCCCGCACTAGCGGGGAACAATGAGCAGTTCTTC. The rearrangement joins TRBV7-8 to TRBJ2-1; 10 bases are shared with TRBD2. The V gene end was trimmed by 5 bases and the J gene end by 5 bases; junction bases not matched to a gene: 6. This CDR3 has 15 residues. Per the germline V gene, CDR1 is SGHVS and CDR2 is FQNEAQ.